Reported below is one T cell receptor beta chain. This was a survey-level run. Assay: immunoSEQ multiplex PCR; the TCRdb copy retains only in-frame clones and omits some. The sample consists of about 31,000 clones, more than 65% of them appearing once. CDR3 length: 17 residues. CDR1 and CDR2 from the germline V gene are SGHRS and YFSETQ. Trimming at V came to 1 base and at J to 0 bases, leaving 8 bases not matched to a gene. The sample originates from a study of STAT5B mutations in CD4+ large granular lymphocyte leukemia. Sequencing was carried out using CD4+ T cells from blood buffy coats. The source of this sequence is a human donor in good health. V and J are TRBV5-1 and TRBJ2-7; 9 bases align to TRBD2. The CDR3 reads CASSLNREGLASYEQYF. As DNA, the CDR3 is TGCGCCAGCAGCTTGAACCGTGAGGGACTAGCCTCCTACGAGCAGTACTTC. The whole variable domain, remainder taken from reference TRBV5-1 and TRBJ2-7, is KAGVTQTPRYLIKTRGQQVTLSCSPISGHRSVSWYQQTPGQGLQFLFEYFSETQRNKGNFPGRFSGRQFSNSRSEMNVSTLELGDSALYLCASSLNREGLASYEQYFGPGTRLTVT.